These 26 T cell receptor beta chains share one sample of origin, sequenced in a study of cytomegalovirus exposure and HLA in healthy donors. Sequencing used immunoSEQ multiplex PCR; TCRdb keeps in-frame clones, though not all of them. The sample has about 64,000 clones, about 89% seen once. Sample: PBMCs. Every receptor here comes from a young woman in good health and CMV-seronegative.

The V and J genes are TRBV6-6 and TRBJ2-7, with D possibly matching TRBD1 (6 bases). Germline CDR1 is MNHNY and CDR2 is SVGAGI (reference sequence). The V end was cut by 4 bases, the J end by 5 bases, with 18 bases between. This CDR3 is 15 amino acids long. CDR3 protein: CASSSDRTGHHEQYF. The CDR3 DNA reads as TGTGCCAGCAGTTCTGACAGGACGGGTCACCACGAGCAGTACTTC.

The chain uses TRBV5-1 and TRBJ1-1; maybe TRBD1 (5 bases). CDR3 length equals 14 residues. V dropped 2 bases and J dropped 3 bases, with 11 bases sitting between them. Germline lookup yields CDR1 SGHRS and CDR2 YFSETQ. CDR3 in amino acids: CASSLTRGDTEAFF. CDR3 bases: TGCGCCAGCAGCTTAACACGGGGGGACACTGAAGCTTTCTTT.

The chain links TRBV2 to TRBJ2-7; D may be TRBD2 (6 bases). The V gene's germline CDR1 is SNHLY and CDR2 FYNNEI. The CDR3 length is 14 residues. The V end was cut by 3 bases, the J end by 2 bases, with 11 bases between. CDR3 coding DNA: TGTGCCAGCAGTGACTGGGGAGGAGCCTACGAGCAGTACTTC. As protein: CASSDWGGAYEQYF.

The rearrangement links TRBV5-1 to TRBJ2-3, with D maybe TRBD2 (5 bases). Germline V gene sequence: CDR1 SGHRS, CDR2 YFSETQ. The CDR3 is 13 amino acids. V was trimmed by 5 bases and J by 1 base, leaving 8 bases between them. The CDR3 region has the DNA TGCGCCAGCAGAATGGAGGGCACAGATACGCAGTATTTT. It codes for CASRMEGTDTQYF. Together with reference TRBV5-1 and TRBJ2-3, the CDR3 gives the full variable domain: KAGVTQTPRYLIKTRGQQVTLSCSPISGHRSVSWYQQTPGQGLQFLFEYFSETQRNKGNFPGRFSGRQFSNSRSEMNVSTLELGDSALYLCASRMEGTDTQYFGPGTRLTVL.

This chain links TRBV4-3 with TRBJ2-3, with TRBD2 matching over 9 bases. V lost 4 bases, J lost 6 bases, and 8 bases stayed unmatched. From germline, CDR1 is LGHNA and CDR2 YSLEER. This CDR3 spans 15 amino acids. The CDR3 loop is CASSRGSGGPDTQYF. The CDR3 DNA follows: TGCGCCAGCAGCCGGGGGAGCGGGGGGCCCGATACGCAGTATTTT.

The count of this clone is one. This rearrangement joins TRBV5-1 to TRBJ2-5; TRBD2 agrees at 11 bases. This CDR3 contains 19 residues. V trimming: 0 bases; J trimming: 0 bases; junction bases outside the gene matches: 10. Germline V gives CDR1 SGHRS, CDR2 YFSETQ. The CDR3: CASSLGLAGGQPYQETQYF. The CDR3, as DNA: TGCGCCAGCAGCTTGGGCCTAGCGGGGGGTCAACCGTACCAAGAGACCCAGTACTTC.

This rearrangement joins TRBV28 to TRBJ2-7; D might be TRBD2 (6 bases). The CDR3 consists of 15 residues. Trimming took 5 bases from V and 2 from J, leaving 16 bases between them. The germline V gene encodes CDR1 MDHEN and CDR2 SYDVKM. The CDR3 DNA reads TGTGCCAGCAGTGTTCCGGGACTTAACGCCTACGAGCAGTACTTC. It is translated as CASSVPGLNAYEQYF.

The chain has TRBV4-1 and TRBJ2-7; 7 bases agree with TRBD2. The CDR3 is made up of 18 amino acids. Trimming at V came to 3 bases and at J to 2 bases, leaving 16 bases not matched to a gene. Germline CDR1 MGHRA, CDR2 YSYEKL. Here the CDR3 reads CASSQDPHYYAGAYEQYF. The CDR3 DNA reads TGCGCCAGCAGCCAGGACCCACACTACTACGCGGGAGCCTACGAGCAGTACTTC.

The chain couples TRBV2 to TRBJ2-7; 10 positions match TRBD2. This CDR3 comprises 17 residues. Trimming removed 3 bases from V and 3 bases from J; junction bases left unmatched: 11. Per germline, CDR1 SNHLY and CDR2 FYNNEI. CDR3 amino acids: CASSELFSSGRNYEQYF. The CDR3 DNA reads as TGTGCCAGCAGTGAGCTTTTTTCTAGCGGGAGAAACTACGAGCAGTACTTC.

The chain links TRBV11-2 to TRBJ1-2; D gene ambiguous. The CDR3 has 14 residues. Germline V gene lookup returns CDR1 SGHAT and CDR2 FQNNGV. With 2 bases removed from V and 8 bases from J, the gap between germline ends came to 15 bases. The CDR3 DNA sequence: TGTGCCAGCAGCTTAAGTATGCCAGCCGGGGGCTACACCTTC. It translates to CASSLSMPAGGYTF.

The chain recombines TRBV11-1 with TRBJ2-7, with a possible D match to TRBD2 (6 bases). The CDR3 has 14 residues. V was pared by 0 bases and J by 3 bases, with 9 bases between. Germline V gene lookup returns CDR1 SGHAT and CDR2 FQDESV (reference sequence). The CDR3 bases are TGTGCCAGCAGCTTAGCCCTGGACTACTACGAGCAGTACTTC. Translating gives CASSLALDYYEQYF. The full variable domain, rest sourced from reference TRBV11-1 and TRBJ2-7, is EAEVAQSPRYKITEKSQAVAFWCDPISGHATLYWYRQILGQGPELLVQFQDESVVDDSQLPKDRFSAERLKGVDSTLKIQPAELGDSAMYLCASSLALDYYEQYFGPGTRLTVT.

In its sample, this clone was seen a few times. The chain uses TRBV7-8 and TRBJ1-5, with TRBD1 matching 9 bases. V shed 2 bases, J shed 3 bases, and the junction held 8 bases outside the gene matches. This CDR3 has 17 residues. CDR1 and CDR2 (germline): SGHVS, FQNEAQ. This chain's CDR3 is CASSLIPGQGYNQPQHF. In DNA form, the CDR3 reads TGTGCCAGCAGCTTAATCCCGGGACAGGGATACAATCAGCCCCAGCATTTT.

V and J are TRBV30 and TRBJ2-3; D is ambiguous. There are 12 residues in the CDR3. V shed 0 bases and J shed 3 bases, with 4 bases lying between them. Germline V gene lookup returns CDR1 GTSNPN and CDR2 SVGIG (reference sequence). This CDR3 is CAWSVQTDTQYF. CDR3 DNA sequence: TGTGCCTGGAGTGTCCAGACAGATACGCAGTATTTT.

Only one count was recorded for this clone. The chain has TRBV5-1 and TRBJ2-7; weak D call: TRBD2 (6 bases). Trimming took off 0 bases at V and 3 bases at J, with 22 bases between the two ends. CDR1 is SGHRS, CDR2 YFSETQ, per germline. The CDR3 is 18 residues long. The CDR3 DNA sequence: TGCGCCAGCAGCTTGGACGTGTCGCTTACGGACTACTTCTACGAGCAGTACTTC. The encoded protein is CASSLDVSLTDYFYEQYF.

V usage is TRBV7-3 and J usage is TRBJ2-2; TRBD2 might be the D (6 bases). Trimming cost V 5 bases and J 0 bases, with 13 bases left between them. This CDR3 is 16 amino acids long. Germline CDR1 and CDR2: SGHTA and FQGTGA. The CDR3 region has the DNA TGTGCCAGCAGCCCTACAGGACTATCGAACACCGGGGAGCTGTTTTTT. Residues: CASSPTGLSNTGELFF.

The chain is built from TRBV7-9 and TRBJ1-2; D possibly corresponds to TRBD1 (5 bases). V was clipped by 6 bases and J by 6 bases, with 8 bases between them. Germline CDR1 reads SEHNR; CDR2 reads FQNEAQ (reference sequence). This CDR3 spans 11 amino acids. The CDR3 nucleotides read TGTGCCAGCAGTACCAGGGATGGCTACACCTTC. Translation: CASSTRDGYTF.

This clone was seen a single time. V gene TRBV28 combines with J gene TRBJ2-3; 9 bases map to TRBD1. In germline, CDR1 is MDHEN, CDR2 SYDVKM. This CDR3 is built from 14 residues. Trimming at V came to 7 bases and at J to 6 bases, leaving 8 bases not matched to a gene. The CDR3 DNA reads TGTGCCAGCACCAGAGACGACAGGGGGGATACGCAGTATTTT. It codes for CASTRDDRGDTQYF.

The CDR3 nucleotides read TGTGCCAGCAGTCGGGTATGGGGGCTGGGCACTGAAGCTTTCTTT. It translates to CASSRVWGLGTEAFF. The chain uses TRBV28 and TRBJ1-1; tentatively, D is TRBD1 (6 bases). CDR1 is MDHEN, CDR2 SYDVKM, per germline. The CDR3 runs to 15 residues. V lost 5 bases, J lost 4 bases, and 17 bases lay in between.

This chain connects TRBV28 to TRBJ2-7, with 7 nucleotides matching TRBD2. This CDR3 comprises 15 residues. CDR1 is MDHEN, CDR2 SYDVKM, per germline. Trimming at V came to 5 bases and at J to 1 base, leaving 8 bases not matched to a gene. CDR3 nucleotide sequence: TGTGCCAGCAGTCCCTTGCAGGGAGGGTCCTACGAGCAGTACTTC. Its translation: CASSPLQGGSYEQYF.

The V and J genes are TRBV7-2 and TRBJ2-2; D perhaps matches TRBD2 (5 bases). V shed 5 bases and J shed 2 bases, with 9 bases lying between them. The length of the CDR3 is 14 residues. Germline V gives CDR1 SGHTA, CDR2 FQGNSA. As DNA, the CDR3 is TGTGCCAGCAGCATGGACTTCAACACCGGGGAGCTGTTTTTT. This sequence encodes CASSMDFNTGELFF.

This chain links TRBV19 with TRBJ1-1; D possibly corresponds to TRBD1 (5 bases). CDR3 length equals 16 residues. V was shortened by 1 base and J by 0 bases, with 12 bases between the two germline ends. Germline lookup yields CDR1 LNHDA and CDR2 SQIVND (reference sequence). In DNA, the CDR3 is TGTGCCAGTAGTATAGGTGCAGGGTCTGTGAACACTGAAGCTTTCTTT. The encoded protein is CASSIGAGSVNTEAFF.

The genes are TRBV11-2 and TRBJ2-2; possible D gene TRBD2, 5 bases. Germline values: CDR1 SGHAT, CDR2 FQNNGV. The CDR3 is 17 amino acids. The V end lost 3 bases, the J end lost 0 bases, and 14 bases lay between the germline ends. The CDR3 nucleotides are TGTGCCAGCAGCTTCCTCAAGCGGCCAGCGAACACCGGGGAGCTGTTTTTT. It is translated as CASSFLKRPANTGELFF.

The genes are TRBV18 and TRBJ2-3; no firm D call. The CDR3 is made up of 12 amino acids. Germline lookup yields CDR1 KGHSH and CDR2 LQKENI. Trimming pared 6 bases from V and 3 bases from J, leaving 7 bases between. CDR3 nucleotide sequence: TGTGCCAGCTCCCCAGAGACAGATACGCAGTATTTT. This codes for CASSPETDTQYF.

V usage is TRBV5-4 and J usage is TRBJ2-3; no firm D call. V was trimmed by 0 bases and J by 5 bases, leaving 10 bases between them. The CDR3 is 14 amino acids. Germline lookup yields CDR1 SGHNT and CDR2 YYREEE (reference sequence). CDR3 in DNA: TGTGCCAGCAGCTTGGGGGCGAACTTAGATACGCAGTATTTT. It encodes CASSLGANLDTQYF.

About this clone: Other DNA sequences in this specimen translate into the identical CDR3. CDR3 DNA sequence: TGTGCCAGTAGTATACCGTCGGGGACAGATACGCAGTATTTT. As protein: CASSIPSGTDTQYF. This sequence joins TRBV19 and TRBJ2-3, with a weak D call TRBD2 (5 bases). From germline, CDR1 is LNHDA and CDR2 SQIVND (reference sequence). The V and J ends lost 2 bases and 3 bases respectively, with 9 bases between them. The CDR3 is made up of 14 amino acids.

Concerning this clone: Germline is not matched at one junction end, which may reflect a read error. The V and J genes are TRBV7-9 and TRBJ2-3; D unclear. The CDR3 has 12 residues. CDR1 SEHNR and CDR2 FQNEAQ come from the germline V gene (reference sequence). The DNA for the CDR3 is TGTGCCAGCAGCAAGAACACAAATACGCAGTATTTT. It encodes CASSKNTNTQYF.